The rows below give T cell receptor beta chains drawn from one sample of a study of shared clonotypes between healthy human individuals. The method was immunoSEQ multiplex PCR; TCRdb's version includes in-frame clones alone and lacks a portion of them. The table has 1.6 million or so clones, approximately 98.5% seen once. Sequenced: naive CD4+ T cells sorted from blood. These receptors all stem from a man between 25 and 39 years old in good health. CDR3s include the opening cysteine and the closing phenylalanine or tryptophan. D genes are given only for firm matches. Expanded clones are given a class, and other clones once, few, many or no size at all.

TRBV7-8	TRBJ2-4	TRBD1	NA	CASSLATGGRAKNIQYF	TGTGCCAGCAGCTTAGCCACAGGGGGGAGGGCCAAAAACATTCAGTACTTC
TRBV5-4	TRBJ2-1	TRBD2	once	CASSHVRGLAGEVEQFF	TGTGCCAGCAGCCACGTACGCGGACTAGCGGGAGAAGTTGAGCAGTTCTTC
TRBV2	TRBJ1-1	TRBD1	NA	CASRPRGPNTEAFF	TGTGCCAGCAGGCCGAGGGGGCCCAACACTGAAGCTTTCTTT
TRBV7-2	TRBJ2-7	TRBD1	once	CASSAGIAGGGHEQYF	TGTGCCAGCAGCGCGGGGATCGCAGGGGGCGGCCACGAGCAGTACTTC
TRBV5-4	TRBJ2-3	NA	NA	CASSLDLGDTQYF	TGTGCCAGCAGCTTGGATTTGGGAGATACGCAGTATTTT
TRBV7-2	TRBJ2-2	TRBD2	NA	CASSLVAGGGTGELFF	TGTGCCAGCAGCTTAGTGGCGGGAGGAGGGACCGGGGAGCTGTTTTTT
TRBV28	TRBJ2-1	TRBD2	NA	CATRGLAGFPYNEQFF	TGTGCCACCCGTGGACTAGCGGGTTTCCCCTACAATGAGCAGTTCTTC
TRBV5-1	TRBJ2-1	NA	once	CASSPGLSGNEQFF	TGCGCCAGCAGCCCGGGACTCTCGGGGAATGAGCAGTTCTTC
TRBV5-1	TRBJ2-1	TRBD1	NA	CASHTRHGQGNYNEQFF	TGCGCCAGCCACACGCGGCATGGACAGGGAAACTACAATGAGCAGTTCTTC
TRBV6-6	TRBJ2-1	TRBD1	NA	CASSLGTGYNEQFF	TGTGCCAGCAGCCTCGGGACAGGGTACAATGAGCAGTTCTTC
TRBV6-1	TRBJ2-1	NA	NA	CASSNRASYNEQFF	TGTGCCAGCTCTAACAGGGCTTCCTACAATGAGCAGTTCTTC
TRBV21-1	TRBJ2-7	NA	NA	CASSKGEMTYEQYF	TGTGCCAGCAGCAAAGGAGAGATGACCTACGAGCAGTACTTC
TRBV5-1	TRBJ2-7	TRBD1	NA	CASSLGTGGHEQYF	TGCGCCAGCAGCTTGGGGACAGGCGGTCACGAGCAGTACTTC
TRBV28	TRBJ2-5	TRBD2	NA	CASSPQTGLGQETQYF	TGTGCCAGCAGCCCGCAAACAGGACTAGGCCAAGAGACCCAGTACTTC
TRBV27	TRBJ2-1	NA	NA	CASRRGSYNEQFF	TGTGCCAGCAGGAGGGGCTCCTACAATGAGCAGTTCTTC
TRBV27	TRBJ2-1	TRBD2	NA	CASRSVAGVNNEQFF	TGTGCCAGCAGGTCTGTAGCGGGAGTTAACAATGAGCAGTTCTTC
TRBV5-1	TRBJ2-1	NA	NA	CASSLVGRVIHEQFF	TGCGCCAGCAGCTTGGTGGGCAGGGTTATTCATGAGCAGTTCTTC
TRBV19	TRBJ2-7	NA	NA	CASSTPGLSSYEQYF	TGTGCCAGTAGTACCCCCGGACTTAGCTCCTACGAGCAGTACTTC